Listed below are T cell receptor beta chains from one sample, sequenced in a study of blood T cell repertoires in COVID-19. This table comes from immunoSEQ multiplex PCR, and its TCRdb copy is limited to in-frame clones, with some not included. Of 50,000 to 60,000 clones listed, almost 85% are singletons. The sequencing input was peripheral blood. Source of these receptors: a human donor in a cohort sampled during active COVID-19. Each CDR3 is given with its conserved first and last residue. D genes are given only for firm matches. Clone size is stated in some rows and not others, as once, few, many or a class when expanded.

d_gene,abundance,len,j_gene,v_gene,CDR3nt,CDR3aa
-,few,15,TRBJ2-7,TRBV27,TGTGCCAGCTCCCAGGCTGGGGCCTACTCCTACGAGCAGTACTTC,CASSQAGAYSYEQYF
TRBD2,once,15,TRBJ2-5,TRBV2,TGTGCCAGCAGTGCGGCTAGCGGCTACCAAGAGACCCAGTACTTC,CASSAASGYQETQYF
-,-,15,TRBJ2-4,TRBV28,TGTGCCAGCAGCCGCGGCGGGCCAGTCAAAAACATTCAGTACTTC,CASSRGGPVKNIQYF
TRBD2,-,13,TRBJ2-1,TRBV19,TGTGCCAGTTCACGGGAGGGAAGGAATGAGCAGTTCTTC,CASSREGRNEQFF
TRBD2,-,14,TRBJ2-7,TRBV3-1/TRBV3-2,TGTGCCAGCAGCCCGGGACTAGCGGGAGGGGAGCAGTACTTC,CASSPGLAGGEQYF
TRBD2,-,15,TRBJ2-3,TRBV7-7,TGTGCCAGCAGCTCCGGACTAGCGAGCACAGATACGCAGTATTTT,CASSSGLASTDTQYF
-,-,11,TRBJ2-7,TRBV28,TGTGCCAGCAGTTCCACGACTAGTTCCGACTTC,CASSSTTSSDF
TRBD2,few,16,TRBJ2-7,TRBV28,TGTGCCAGCAGTTTTGCACTAGCGGGCCTCTCCTACGAGCAGTACTTC,CASSFALAGLSYEQYF
TRBD1,-,18,TRBJ1-3,TRBV24-1,TGTGCCACCAGTGATAACCCAGGACAGGGAGGGACTGGAAACACCATATATTTT,CATSDNPGQGGTGNTIYF
TRBD2,few,15,TRBJ2-5,TRBV27,TGTGCCAGCAGTTTAACGGCGGGAGCAGGAGAGACCCAGTACTTC,CASSLTAGAGETQYF
-,-,13,TRBJ1-1,TRBV29-1,TGCAGCGTAAAAGGGGCAGAGAACACTGAAGCTTTCTTT,CSVKGAENTEAFF
TRBD2,-,18,TRBJ2-2,TRBV5-1,TGCGCCAGCAGCTCAAATAGACTAGCGGGGGTGAACACCGGGGAGCTGTTTTTT,CASSSNRLAGVNTGELFF
TRBD2,-,16,TRBJ2-2,TRBV30,TGTGCCTGGAGTTTCCTGGGAGGGGCGGGCACCGGGGAGCTGTTTTTT,CAWSFLGGAGTGELFF
TRBD1,-,14,TRBJ2-1,TRBV2,TGTGCCATACTTACAGGGGGCCTGGGCAATGAGCAGTTCTTC,CAILTGGLGNEQFF
-,-,13,TRBJ2-4,TRBV6-6,TGTGCCAGCAGGCGGGGCCGTCAAAACATTCAGTACTTC,CASRRGRQNIQYF
TRBD2,-,15,TRBJ2-5,TRBV5-1,TGCGCCAGCAGCTTTGCCGGGACTAGGGGCCAGACCCAGTACTTC,CASSFAGTRGQTQYF
-,-,14,TRBJ2-7,TRBV5-4,TGTGCCAGCAGCTTGGCAGGTGTTCTCTACGAGCAGTACTTC,CASSLAGVLYEQYF
TRBD2,-,16,TRBJ2-7,TRBV5-4,TGTGCCAGCAGCCCGGGGCTTGGGACTAGGTCGTACGAGCAGTACTTC,CASSPGLGTRSYEQYF
TRBD2,-,15,TRBJ2-7,TRBV6-5,TGTGCCAGCAGTTACTCGGCGGGGGGAACCTACGAGCAGTACTTC,CASSYSAGGTYEQYF
TRBD2,once,14,TRBJ2-5,TRBV3-1/TRBV3-2,TGTGCCAGCAGCCACGGGACTAGCCGGGAGACCCAGTACTTC,CASSHGTSRETQYF
TRBD2,once,15,TRBJ2-3,TRBV5-1,TGCGCCAGCAGCTTCGGCGGGAGGGGTACAGATACGCAGTATTTT,CASSFGGRGTDTQYF
TRBD2,-,16,TRBJ2-5,TRBV6-1,TGTGCCAGCAGTAAAGGACTAGCGGGACGGCAAGAGACCCAGTACTTC,CASSKGLAGRQETQYF
-,few,13,TRBJ1-1,TRBV7-2,TGTGCCAGCAGCTTACAGGCGAACACTGAAGCTTTCTTT,CASSLQANTEAFF
-,-,15,TRBJ1-1,TRBV11-1,TGTGCCAGCAGCTTACAATGGGGGGGAAGCACTGAAGCTTTCTTT,CASSLQWGGSTEAFF
-,few,13,TRBJ1-1,TRBV9,TGTGCCAGCAGCACTGGACATAACACTGAAGCTTTCTTT,CASSTGHNTEAFF
-,-,15,TRBJ2-7,TRBV11-2,TGTGCCAGCAGCGCGGTAGCTAGCTTCGTCAACGAGCAGTACTTC,CASSAVASFVNEQYF
TRBD2,-,17,TRBJ2-5,TRBV7-3,TGTGCCAGCAGCCCCGAGGTAGCGGGAGGGCGGGGAGAGACCCAGTACTTC,CASSPEVAGGRGETQYF
TRBD2,-,19,TRBJ2-7,TRBV6-2/TRBV6-3,TGTGCCAGCAGTTACTCGGTTTTTCAGCGGGAGGGCTTTTTCGACGAGCAGTACTTC,CASSYSVFQREGFFDEQYF
-,-,17,TRBJ2-2,TRBV19,TGTGCCAGTAGTATAAATTTTCCTAGCCCGAATACCGGGGAGCTGTTTTTT,CASSINFPSPNTGELFF
-,-,16,TRBJ1-1,TRBV3-1/TRBV3-2,TGTGCCAGCAGCCAAGACTGGACAGACATGAACACTGAAGCTTTCTTT,CASSQDWTDMNTEAFF
TRBD1,-,16,TRBJ1-1,TRBV10-3,TGTGCCATCAGTGAGGCGGACAGGGGGCGAAGCACTGAAGCTTTCTTT,CAISEADRGRSTEAFF
TRBD1,-,17,TRBJ2-2,TRBV11-2,TGTGCCAGCAGCTTCCCACGAGGGGGCCATAACACCGGGGAGCTGTTTTTT,CASSFPRGGHNTGELFF
TRBD1,few,14,TRBJ2-7,TRBV9,TGTGCCAGCAGCCCCCGGACAGGAAATTACGAGCAGTACTTC,CASSPRTGNYEQYF
TRBD1,few,16,TRBJ1-1,TRBV7-9,TGTGCCAGCAGCTTGGGGTCAGGGGGCTCGGACACTGAAGCTTTCTTT,CASSLGSGGSDTEAFF
TRBD1,-,16,TRBJ1-1,TRBV7-2,TGTGCCAGCAGCTTAAACATCCAGACAGGGCTCACTGAAGCTTTCTTT,CASSLNIQTGLTEAFF
TRBD2,-,19,TRBJ2-3,TRBV6-1,TGTGCCAGCAGTGAAAGGGCTAGCGGGAGAAGAGGGTTCACAGATACGCAGTATTTT,CASSERASGRRGFTDTQYF
TRBD1,-,14,TRBJ2-7,TRBV6-5,TGTGCCAGCAGGATTGACAGGGGGACTTACGAGCAGTACTTC,CASRIDRGTYEQYF
TRBD1,-,16,TRBJ2-7,TRBV15,TGTGCCACCAGCAAACAACGTCGGACAGGGGACTACGAGCAGTACTTC,CATSKQRRTGDYEQYF
TRBD1,-,12,TRBJ1-3,TRBV7-8,TGTGCCAGCGGGGACAGAGGAAACACCATATATTTT,CASGDRGNTIYF
TRBD2,-,17,TRBJ2-1,TRBV5-4,TGTGCCAGCAGCTTGGACCCTAGCGGAGGGACGTACAATGAGCAGTTCTTC,CASSLDPSGGTYNEQFF
TRBD1,-,15,TRBJ1-4,TRBV9,TGTGCCAGCAGCGCTGGGACAGGGGGCCCTGAAAAACTGTTTTTT,CASSAGTGGPEKLFF
-,-,17,TRBJ1-1,TRBV5-5,TGTGCCAGCAGCTTGCTGTCCGGGGGACGGGGTGTCACTGAAGCTTTCTTT,CASSLLSGGRGVTEAFF
-,-,11,TRBJ2-7,TRBV20-1,TGCAGTGTTGGGAGTTGGGACGAGCAGTACTTC,CSVGSWDEQYF
TRBD1,-,16,TRBJ1-4,TRBV10-3,TGTGCCATCAGTGAATCACAGGGGGCGTCTAATGAAAAACTGTTTTTT,CAISESQGASNEKLFF
-,-,13,TRBJ1-3,TRBV5-6,TGTGCCAGCAGGGCCACAGGGTACAACACCATATATTTT,CASRATGYNTIYF
-,-,14,TRBJ1-2,TRBV6-2/TRBV6-3,TGTGCCAGCAGCCAGACAGGACCTAACTATGGCTACACCTTC,CASSQTGPNYGYTF
-,-,14,TRBJ2-7,TRBV28,TGTGCCAGCAGTTTACCAGGGTTAATCGGGGAGCAGTACTTC,CASSLPGLIGEQYF
TRBD1,-,14,TRBJ2-7,TRBV18,TGTGCCAGCTCACCGACAGGGGGCTCCTACGAGCAGTACTTC,CASSPTGGSYEQYF
TRBD2,-,15,TRBJ2-7,TRBV28,TGTGCCAGCAGTTCGTTGGCGGGAGGGCCTTACGAGCAGTACTTC,CASSSLAGGPYEQYF
-,once,11,TRBJ2-7,TRBV19,TGTGCCAGTAGTAGAGGGGGCGAGCAGTACTTC,CASSRGGEQYF